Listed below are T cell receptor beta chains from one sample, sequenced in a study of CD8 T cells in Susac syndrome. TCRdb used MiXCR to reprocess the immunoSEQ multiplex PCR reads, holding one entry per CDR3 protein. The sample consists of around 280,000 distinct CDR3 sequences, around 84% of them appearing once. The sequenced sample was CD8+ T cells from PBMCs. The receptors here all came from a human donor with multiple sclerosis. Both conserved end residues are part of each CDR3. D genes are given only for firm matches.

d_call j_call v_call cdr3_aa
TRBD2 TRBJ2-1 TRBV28 CASSQTSGSGNEQFF
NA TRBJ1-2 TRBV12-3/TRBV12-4 CASKGVSGYTF
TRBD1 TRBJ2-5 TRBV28 CASSEDSGGKVETQYF
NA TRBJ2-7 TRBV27 CASSPIRGSEQYF
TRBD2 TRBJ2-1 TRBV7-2 CASSLLAGDNNEQFF
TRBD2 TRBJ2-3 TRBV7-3 CASSPGLAGVAPSTDTQYF
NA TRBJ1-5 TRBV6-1 CASNPGTNQPQHF
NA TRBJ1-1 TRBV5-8 CASSLRAGMDTEAFF
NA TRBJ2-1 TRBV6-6 CASSSSGGGDEQFF
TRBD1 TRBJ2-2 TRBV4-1 CASSPGQWRDGELFF
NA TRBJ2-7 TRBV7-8 CASSATIGPYEQYF
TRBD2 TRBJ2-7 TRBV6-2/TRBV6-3 CASSSSPPSGNVYEQYF
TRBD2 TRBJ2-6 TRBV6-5 CASSYAGGGANVLTF
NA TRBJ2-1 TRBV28 CASSTTGRGNEQFF
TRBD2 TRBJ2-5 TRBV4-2 CASSKDPTAGGPQETQYF
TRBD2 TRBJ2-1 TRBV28 CASSPSWRENGYLSYNEQFF
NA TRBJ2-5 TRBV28 CASSFEGQETQYF
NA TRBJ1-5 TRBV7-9 CASSFGVRGNQPQHF
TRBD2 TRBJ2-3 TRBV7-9 CASSELAGVADTQYF
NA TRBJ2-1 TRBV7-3 CASSPPHRDKENNEQFF
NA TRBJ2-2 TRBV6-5 CASSYSNGELFF
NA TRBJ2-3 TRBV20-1 CSARDRSGPVYRADTQYF
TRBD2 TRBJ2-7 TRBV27 CASSYGTKQYF
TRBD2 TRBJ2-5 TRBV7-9 CASSLPLAGGEETQYF
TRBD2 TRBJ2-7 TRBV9 CASSVGRTSDEQYF
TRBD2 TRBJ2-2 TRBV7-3 CASSLRKLAGRVGELFF
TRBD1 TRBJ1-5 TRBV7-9 CASSPGTENQPQHF
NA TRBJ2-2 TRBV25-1 CATGKGGELFF
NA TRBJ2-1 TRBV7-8 CASSLVVWRSSSYNEQFF
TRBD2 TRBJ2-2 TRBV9 CASSASGGRPTGELFF
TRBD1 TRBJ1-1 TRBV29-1 CSVTTGVEAFF
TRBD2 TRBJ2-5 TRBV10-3 CAIFSGRPQETQYF
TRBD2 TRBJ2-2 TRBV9 CASNPPSGRNTGELFF
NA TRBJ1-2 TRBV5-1 CASSLWTYYGYTF
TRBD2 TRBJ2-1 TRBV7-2 CASSLVLAEAALDEQLF
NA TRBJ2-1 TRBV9 CASSEEVRNEQFF
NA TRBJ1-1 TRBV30 CAWSSGQIREAFF
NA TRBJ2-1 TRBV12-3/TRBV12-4 CASSLVNLRFGQFF
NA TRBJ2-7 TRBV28 CASSLFRVYEQYF
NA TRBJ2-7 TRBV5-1 CASSLDNGYEQYF